The 17 T cell receptor beta chains given below trace back to one sample, sequenced in a study of tumor and adjacent non-tumor tissue in lung cancer. TCRbeta libraries were built with three rounds of nested PCR, modified from ARM-PCR. TCRdb reprocessed the multiplex PCR reads via MiXCR and lists one record per CDR3 protein. In the table there are approximately 75,000 distinct CDR3 sequences, under 85% of which are singletons. No cell sorting was done before RNA was extracted from the tissue. Sequencing was carried out using lung tumor tissue. The receptors shown here come from a woman aged 50 to 65 with non-small cell lung cancer.

Comments on this clonotype: A clone one base away is much larger, so this may be a read error. This CDR3 is CASSFREANEQFF. The CDR3 DNA is TGCGCCAGCAGCTTTAGAGAGGCTAATGAGCAGTTCTTC. V gene TRBV5-1 combines with J gene TRBJ2-1; D ambiguous. Germline CDR1 reads SGHRS; CDR2 reads YFSETQ. The CDR3 spans 13 residues. Between the trimmed V and J ends, which lost 2 bases and 7 bases, there was a span of 10 bases.

This rearrangement joins TRBV5-1 to TRBJ2-2; TRBD2 aligns across 8 bases. Trimming at V came to 4 bases and at J to 6 bases, leaving 8 bases not matched to a gene. CDR1 and CDR2 from the germline V gene are SGHRS and YFSETQ. The CDR3 length is 15 residues. CDR3 in DNA: TGCGCCAGCAGCCTGGGACTAGGCGTCGCCGGGGAGCTGTTTTTT. Its translation: CASSLGLGVAGELFF.

This clonotype was observed many times. The CDR3 region has the DNA TGTGCCACCAGTGACCGTAGAGAGACCCAGTACTTC. Translated, it gives CATSDRRETQYF. The rearrangement joins TRBV24-1 to TRBJ2-5, with D unclear. The CDR3 length is 12 residues. The germline V gene has CDR1 KGHDR and CDR2 SFDVKD. V dropped 4 bases and J dropped 4 bases, with 6 bases sitting between them.

This clonotype was seen a single time. This sequence may be a read error, since a much larger clone differs from it by one base. The genes are TRBV30 and TRBJ1-4; 8 positions agree with TRBD1. The CDR3 totals 14 residues. Per germline, CDR1 GTSNPN and CDR2 SVGIG (reference sequence). The CDR3 DNA follows: TGTGCCTGCAAACTCGGGACAGGTTTGGAAAAACTGTCTTTT. Translating gives CACKLGTGLEKLSF.

Comment on this clonotype: This CDR3 is missing its conserved last phenylalanine or tryptophan, likely due to a read error. V usage is TRBV5-5 and J usage is TRBJ2-6, with unresolved D. V lost 0 bases and J 0 bases, leaving 10 bases between the germline ends. The germline V gene encodes CDR1 SGHKS and CDR2 YYEKEE (reference sequence). This CDR3 is built from 17 residues. CDR3 bases: TGTGCCAGCAGCTTGGAGGGCAAGATCTCTGGGGCCAACGTCCTGACTCTC. It translates to CASSLEGKISGANVLTL.

A single count supports this clonotype. V and J are TRBV20-1 and TRBJ2-7; TRBD2 agrees at 12 bases. CDR1 DFQATT and CDR2 SNEGSKA come from the germline V gene (reference sequence). This CDR3 contains 15 residues. V lost 7 bases and J lost 2; bases outside the gene matches: 9. The CDR3 reads CSVFLSSGRAYEQYF. CDR3 in DNA: TGCAGTGTCTTTCTCTCTAGCGGGAGGGCCTACGAGCAGTACTTC.

Concerning this clonotype itself: Compared with germline, one end of the junction differs, possibly owing to a read error. The chain employs TRBV6-6 and TRBJ2-3, with TRBD2 identical over 8 bases. Looked up from germline, CDR1 is MNHNY and CDR2 is SVGAGI (reference sequence). The CDR3 contains 14 residues. In nucleotides, the CDR3 is TGTGCCAGCACCCCGGGAGGGTCAATAGATATGCAGTATTTT. It is translated as CASTPGGSIDMQYF.

As for this clonotype: The junction departs from germline at one end; a sequencing error may be responsible. The CDR3 reads CASNQGGTLANEQFF. The DNA for the CDR3 is TGTGCCAGCAACCAAGGAGGAACACTAGCAAATGAGCAGTTCTTC. J is TRBJ2-1 and V is TRBV14; possibly TRBD2 for D (6 bases). The CDR3 is made up of 15 amino acids. Looked up from germline, CDR1 is SGHDN and CDR2 is FVKESK.

On this clonotype itself: Possible read error: a much larger clone is one base away. V and J are TRBV10-1 and TRBJ2-1, with 8 bases aligning to TRBD2. The CDR3 extends over 14 amino acids. Looked up from germline, CDR1 is WNHNN and CDR2 is SYGVQD (reference sequence). CDR3 DNA sequence: TGCACCAGCAATTCGGGAGGGTTCCTAAATGAGCAGTTATTC. Protein sequence: CTSNSGGFLNEQLF.

As regards this clonotype: Given the absence of the conserved phenylalanine or tryptophan at the CDR3 end, a read error is likely. The chain couples TRBV10-3 to TRBJ2-7, with a tentative D call TRBD2 (6 bases). V shed 3 bases and J shed 4 bases, with 19 bases lying between them. CDR3 length: 16 residues. Germline CDR1 and CDR2: ENHRY and SYGVKD. The DNA for the CDR3 is TGTGCCATCAGTGATGGGGGTGCGGGGTACTCATACGAGCAGTACATC. This encodes CAISDGGAGYSYEQYI.

This chain uses TRBV29-1 with TRBJ2-1; tentatively, D is TRBD1 or TRBD2 (6 bases each). The CDR3 runs 12 residues. CDR1 SQVTM and CDR2 ANQGSEA come from the germline V gene. CDR3 sequence: CGGIGQCNEQFF. CDR3 sequence (DNA): TGCGGAGGGATCGGACAGTGCAATGAGCAGTTCTTC.

V gene TRBV11-2 combines with J gene TRBJ1-6, with D hard to call. Germline V gene lookup returns CDR1 SGHAT and CDR2 FQNNGV. Trimming took 5 bases from V and 14 from J, leaving 19 bases between them. The CDR3 runs to 14 residues. The CDR3 DNA reads TGTGCCAGCAGCACTGAGGGTAGGCGCGTCACCCTCCACTTT. Encoded protein: CASSTEGRRVTLHF.

Details on this clonotype: One end of the junction fails to match germline, which may point to a read error. V usage is TRBV11-2 and J usage is TRBJ2-1; D is possibly TRBD2 (5 bases). The CDR3 consists of 14 residues. Germline V gene lookup returns CDR1 SGHAT and CDR2 FQNNGV. The CDR3, as DNA: TGCGCCAGCAGCTTCAAGCGGCACTACGGTGAGCAGTTCTTC. Residues: CASSFKRHYGEQFF. Using reference TRBV11-2 and TRBJ2-1 for the parts outside the CDR3, the full variable domain is EAGVAQSPRYKIIEKRQSVAFWCNPISGHATLYWYQQILGQGPKLLIQFQNNGVVDDSQLPKDRFSAERLKGVDSTLKIQPAKLEDSAVYLCASSFKRHYGEQFFGPGTRLTVL.

In regard to this clonotype: The junction departs from the called germline gene at one end, perhaps through a read error. The chain employs TRBV12-3 or TRBV12-4 and TRBJ2-5, with unresolved D. This CDR3 comprises 14 residues. The CDR3 nucleotides are TGTGCCAGCAGTTTACCCGTGACCCAAGAGATCCAGTACTTC. Its protein product is CASSLPVTQEIQYF.

Points on this clonotype: A junction boundary mismatches the germline segment, possibly from a read error. This chain links TRBV24-1 with TRBJ2-7, with 8 bases aligning to TRBD2. The CDR3 runs to 16 residues. Per the germline V gene, CDR1 is KGHDR and CDR2 is SFDVKD. In DNA, the CDR3 is TGTGCCACCAGTGATTTCACTAGCGGTCGCGCCTACGAGCAATACTTC. Residues: CATSDFTSGRAYEQYF.

The chain employs TRBV28 and TRBJ2-1, with D unclear. The CDR3 covers 14 residues. V lost 5 bases and J 4 bases, leaving 12 bases between the germline ends. Germline CDR1 and CDR2: MDHEN and SYDVKM. The CDR3 nucleotides are TGTGCCAGCAGTCCCATGCAGGATTACAATGAGCAGTTCTTC. This gives the protein CASSPMQDYNEQFF.

On this clonotype itself: A read error may account for a junction end that differs from germline. The J gene is TRBJ2-3, the V gene TRBV7-9; a weak D match, TRBD2 (6 bases). The CDR3 length is 14 residues. Germline lookup yields CDR1 SEHNR and CDR2 FQNEAQ (reference sequence). The CDR3 sequence is CASSFGGSTDMQYF. The CDR3 DNA is TGTGCCAGCAGCTTCGGGGGTAGCACAGATATGCAGTATTTT.